Each of the 10 T cell receptor beta chains below was sequenced from the same sample in a study of beta chain features in type 1 diabetes. Overall study results and limits: Shortening that was moderate but significant affected the TCRB CDR3s of Type 1 diabetes patients in all four CD4+ subsets.

These receptors' antigens are unknown. Isolated RNA was reverse transcribed in full, so expressed TCRB transcripts were sequenced. Libraries were prepared by immunoSEQ multiplex PCR; TCRdb keeps only in-frame clonotypes and omits some of them. The sample yields approximately 170,000 clones, 63% seen once. What was sequenced was naive CD4+ T cells from blood. These receptors were taken from a man aged 30 to 45 with type 1 diabetes.

This sequence joins TRBV30 and TRBJ2-7, with 9 bases aligning to TRBD1. The junction had 6 bases not matched to a gene; V was cut back by 4 bases and J by 5 bases. Germline-derived CDR1 and CDR2 are GTSNPN and SVGIG (reference sequence). CDR3 length: 13 amino acids. The CDR3 region has the DNA TGTGCCTGGAACAGGGGGCTTGGGGACGAGCAGTACTTC. It encodes CAWNRGLGDEQYF.

CDR3 loop: CASSQEASGQETQYF. The CDR3 nucleotides read TGCGCCAGCAGCCAAGAGGCTAGCGGGCAAGAGACCCAGTACTTC. The V call is TRBV4-3, the J call TRBJ2-5, with 8 bases lining up with TRBD2. J was trimmed by 2 bases and V by 0 bases; bases with no gene match: 2. The CDR3 is made up of 15 amino acids. CDR1 and CDR2 from the germline V gene are LGHNA and YSLEER.

The rearrangement joins TRBV9 to TRBJ2-1, with 8 positions matching TRBD2. This CDR3 has 15 residues. V lost 0 bases, J lost 5 bases, and 4 bases stayed unmatched. Germline CDR1 reads SGDLS; CDR2 reads YYNGEE. The CDR3 is CASSVDAGGDNEQFF. CDR3 coding DNA: TGTGCCAGCAGCGTAGATGCGGGGGGAGACAATGAGCAGTTCTTC.

There are a few counts of this clone. This chain links TRBV29-1 with TRBJ2-5; TRBD1 agrees at 8 bases. This CDR3 comprises 12 residues. CDR1 SQVTM and CDR2 ANQGSEA come from the germline V gene. V lost 8 bases, J lost 5 bases, and 7 bases stayed unmatched. The CDR3 region is CSTLTGVETQYF. CDR3 coding DNA: TGCAGCACTTTGACAGGGGTGGAGACCCAGTACTTC.

This clone turned up a few times. The V and J genes are TRBV2 and TRBJ2-1; TRBD2 matches 9 bases. The CDR3 runs to 16 residues. Trimming took 8 bases from V and 0 from J; bases not matched to a gene: 8. Germline V CDR1 and CDR2: SNHLY, FYNNEI. The CDR3: CASRTSAGSSYNEQFF. The CDR3 nucleotides are TGTGCCAGCCGGACTAGCGCTGGCAGCTCCTACAATGAGCAGTTCTTC.

The chain uses TRBV6-5 and TRBJ1-1; D gene unclear. The CDR3 consists of 12 residues. Germline CDR1 is MNHEY and CDR2 is SVGAGI. The V gene lost 5 bases and the J gene lost 2 bases, with 6 bases spanning the gap. In DNA, the CDR3 is TGTGCCAGCAGTAGGAGTAACACTGAAGCTTTCTTT. It codes for CASSRSNTEAFF.

This clone has just one count. The V gene is TRBV13, the J gene TRBJ2-5; 10 nucleotides agree with TRBD2. Losses at the gene ends were 2 bases for V and 4 bases for J; bases not matched to a gene: 4. Germline loops: CDR1 PRHDT, CDR2 FYEKMQ (reference sequence). This CDR3 contains 15 residues. CDR3 sequence: CASSLIAGGRETQYF. CDR3 in DNA: TGTGCCAGCAGCTTAATAGCGGGGGGACGAGAGACCCAGTACTTC.

The V gene is TRBV7-6, the J gene TRBJ2-5; D possibly matches TRBD1 or TRBD2 (6 bases each). With 2 bases removed from V and 1 base from J, the gap between germline ends came to 11 bases. The CDR3 loop spans 15 amino acids. Germline V gene sequence: CDR1 SGHVS, CDR2 FNYEAQ. The chain's CDR3 is CASSLFGGGQETQYF. CDR3 nucleotide sequence: TGTGCCAGCAGCTTATTCGGAGGGGGCCAAGAGACCCAGTACTTC.

This clone was observed a handful of times. The gene calls are TRBV29-1 and TRBJ2-7; D is perhaps TRBD2 (5 bases). V lost 4 bases, J lost 5 bases, and 12 bases lay in between. The CDR3 spans 12 residues. The germline V gene has CDR1 SQVTM and CDR2 ANQGSEA. For the CDR3, the DNA is TGCAGCGTTGGGAACTGGGGAGACGAGCAGTACTTC. Its protein is CSVGNWGDEQYF.

This clone has only a few counts. The chain recombines TRBV9 with TRBJ2-3, with 7 bases that match TRBD2. This CDR3 has 15 amino acids. Germline values: CDR1 SGDLS, CDR2 YYNGEE. With 2 bases clipped from V and 4 bases from J, the junction kept 7 bases outside the gene matches. The CDR3 protein is CASSVSGEGADTQYF. CDR3 in DNA: TGTGCCAGCAGCGTCAGCGGGGAAGGAGCAGATACGCAGTATTTT.